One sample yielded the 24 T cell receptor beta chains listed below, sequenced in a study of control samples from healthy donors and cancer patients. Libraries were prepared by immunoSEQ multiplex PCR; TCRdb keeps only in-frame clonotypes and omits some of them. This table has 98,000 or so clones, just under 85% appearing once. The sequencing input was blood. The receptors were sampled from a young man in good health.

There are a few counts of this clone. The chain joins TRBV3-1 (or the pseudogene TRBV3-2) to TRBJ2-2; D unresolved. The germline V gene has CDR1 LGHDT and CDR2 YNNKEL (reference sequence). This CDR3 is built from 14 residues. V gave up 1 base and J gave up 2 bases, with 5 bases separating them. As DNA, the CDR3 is TGTGCCAGCAGCCAAGTATACAACACCGGGGAGCTGTTTTTT. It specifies CASSQVYNTGELFF.

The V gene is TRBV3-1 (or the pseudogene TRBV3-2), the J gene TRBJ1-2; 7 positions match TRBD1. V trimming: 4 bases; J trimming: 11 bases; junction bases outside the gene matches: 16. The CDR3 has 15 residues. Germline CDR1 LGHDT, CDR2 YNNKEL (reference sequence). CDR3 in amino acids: CASSPGQERGIRYTF. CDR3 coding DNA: TGTGCCAGCAGCCCCGGACAGGAAAGAGGCATACGGTACACCTTC.

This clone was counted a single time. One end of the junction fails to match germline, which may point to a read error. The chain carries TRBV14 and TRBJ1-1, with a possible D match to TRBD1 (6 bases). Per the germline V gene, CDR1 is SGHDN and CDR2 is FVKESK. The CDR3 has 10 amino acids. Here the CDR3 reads CASSQKTGNF. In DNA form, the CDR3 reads TGTGCCAGCAGCCAGAAAACAGGGAACTTT. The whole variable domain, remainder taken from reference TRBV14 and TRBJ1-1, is EAGVTQFPSHSVIEKGQTVTLRCDPISGHDNLYWYRRVMGKEIKFLLHFVKESKQDESGMPNNRFLAERTGGTYSTLKVQPAELEDSGVYFCASSQKTGNFGQGTRLTVV.

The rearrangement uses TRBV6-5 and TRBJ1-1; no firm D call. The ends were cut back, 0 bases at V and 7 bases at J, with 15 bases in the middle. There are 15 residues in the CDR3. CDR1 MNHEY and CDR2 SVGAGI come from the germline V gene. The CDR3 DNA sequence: TGTGCCAGCAGTTACTCCCGTCGGGTAGAATTTGAAGCTTTCTTT. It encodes CASSYSRRVEFEAFF.

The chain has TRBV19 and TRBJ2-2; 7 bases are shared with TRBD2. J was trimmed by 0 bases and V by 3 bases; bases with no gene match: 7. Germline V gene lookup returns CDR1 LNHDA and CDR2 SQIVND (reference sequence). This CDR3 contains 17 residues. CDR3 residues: CASSILRGLTNTGELFF. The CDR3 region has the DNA TGTGCCAGTAGTATCTTAAGGGGACTAACGAACACCGGGGAGCTGTTTTTT.

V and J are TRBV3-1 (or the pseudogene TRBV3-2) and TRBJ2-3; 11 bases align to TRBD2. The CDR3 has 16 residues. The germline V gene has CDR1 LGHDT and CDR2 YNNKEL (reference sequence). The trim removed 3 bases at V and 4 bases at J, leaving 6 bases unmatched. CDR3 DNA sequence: TGTGCCAGCAGCCAGGATCCGGGACTAGCGGCAGATACGCAGTATTTT. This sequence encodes CASSQDPGLAADTQYF.

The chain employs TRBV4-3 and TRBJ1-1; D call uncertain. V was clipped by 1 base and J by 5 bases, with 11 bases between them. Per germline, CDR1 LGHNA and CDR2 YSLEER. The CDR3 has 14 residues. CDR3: CASSQVRGGTEAFF. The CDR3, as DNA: TGCGCCAGCAGCCAAGTTCGGGGTGGGACTGAAGCTTTCTTT.

CDR3 amino acids: CASSSTRTTDTQYF. The CDR3 DNA sequence: TGTGCCAGCAGTTCGACTAGAACCACAGATACGCAGTATTTT. The chain employs TRBV28 and TRBJ2-3, with TRBD2 as a possible D gene (6 bases). The germline CDR1 and CDR2 sequences are MDHEN and SYDVKM. The CDR3 extends over 14 amino acids. Trimming took 4 bases from V and 2 from J, leaving 10 bases between them.

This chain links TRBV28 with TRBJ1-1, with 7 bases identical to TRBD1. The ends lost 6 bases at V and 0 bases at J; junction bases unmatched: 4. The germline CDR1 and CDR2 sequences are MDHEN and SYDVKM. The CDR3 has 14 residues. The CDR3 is CASSLQGMNTEAFF. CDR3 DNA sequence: TGTGCCAGCAGCCTACAGGGGATGAACACTGAAGCTTTCTTT.

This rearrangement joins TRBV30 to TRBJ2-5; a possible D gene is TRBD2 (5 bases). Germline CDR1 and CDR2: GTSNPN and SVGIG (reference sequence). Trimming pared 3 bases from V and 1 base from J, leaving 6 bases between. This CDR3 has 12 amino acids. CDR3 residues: CAWSRGQETQYF. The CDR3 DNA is TGTGCCTGGAGCCGGGGCCAAGAGACCCAGTACTTC.

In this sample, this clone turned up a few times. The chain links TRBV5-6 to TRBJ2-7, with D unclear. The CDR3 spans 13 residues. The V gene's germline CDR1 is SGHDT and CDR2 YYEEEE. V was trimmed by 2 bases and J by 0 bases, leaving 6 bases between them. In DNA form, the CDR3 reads TGTGCCAGCAGCTTTCGCAACTCCTACGAGCAGTACTTC. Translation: CASSFRNSYEQYF.

This CDR3 is CATFGWGGSTDTQYF. The CDR3 DNA sequence: TGTGCCACCTTTGGATGGGGCGGGAGCACAGATACGCAGTATTTT. The genes are TRBV28 and TRBJ2-3; D is tentatively TRBD1 or TRBD2 (5 bases each). The CDR3 runs 15 residues. Trimming removed 10 bases at V and 0 bases at J, with 17 bases between. CDR1 MDHEN and CDR2 SYDVKM come from the germline V gene.

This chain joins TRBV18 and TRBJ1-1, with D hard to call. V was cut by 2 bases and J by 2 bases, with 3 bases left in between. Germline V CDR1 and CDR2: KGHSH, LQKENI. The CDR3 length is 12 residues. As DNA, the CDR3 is TGTGCCAGCTCACCAACAAACACTGAAGCTTTCTTT. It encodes CASSPTNTEAFF.

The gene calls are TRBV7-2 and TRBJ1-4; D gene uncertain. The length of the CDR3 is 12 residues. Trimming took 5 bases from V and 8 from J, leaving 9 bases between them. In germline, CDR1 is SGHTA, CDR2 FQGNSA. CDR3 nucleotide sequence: TGTGCCAGCAGCCAAATGGGGGAAAAACTGTTTTTT. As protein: CASSQMGEKLFF.

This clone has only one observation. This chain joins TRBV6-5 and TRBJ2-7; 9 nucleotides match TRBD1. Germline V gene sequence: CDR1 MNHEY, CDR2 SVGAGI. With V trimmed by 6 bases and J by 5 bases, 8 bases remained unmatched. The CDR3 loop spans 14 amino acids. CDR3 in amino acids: CASRTGTGYDEQYF. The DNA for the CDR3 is TGTGCCAGCAGAACGGGGACAGGGTACGACGAGCAGTACTTC.

CDR3 protein: CASSFGTASNSPLHF. In DNA, the CDR3 is TGTGCCAGCAGCTTCGGGACAGCTAGTAATTCACCCCTCCACTTT. The chain couples TRBV5-8 to TRBJ1-6; 7 bases line up with TRBD1. Germline V CDR1 and CDR2: SGHTS, YDEGEE. The CDR3 length is 15 residues. V shed 2 bases and J 6 bases; nucleotides not matched to a gene: 5.

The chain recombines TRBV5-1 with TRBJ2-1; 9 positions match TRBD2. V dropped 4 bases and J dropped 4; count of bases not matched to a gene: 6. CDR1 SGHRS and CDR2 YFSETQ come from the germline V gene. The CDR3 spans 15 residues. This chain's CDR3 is CASSDTSGLYNEQFF. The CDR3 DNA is TGCGCCAGCAGCGACACTAGCGGGTTATACAATGAGCAGTTCTTC. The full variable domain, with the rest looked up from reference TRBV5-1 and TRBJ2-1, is KAGVTQTPRYLIKTRGQQVTLSCSPISGHRSVSWYQQTPGQGLQFLFEYFSETQRNKGNFPGRFSGRQFSNSRSEMNVSTLELGDSALYLCASSDTSGLYNEQFFGPGTRLTVL.

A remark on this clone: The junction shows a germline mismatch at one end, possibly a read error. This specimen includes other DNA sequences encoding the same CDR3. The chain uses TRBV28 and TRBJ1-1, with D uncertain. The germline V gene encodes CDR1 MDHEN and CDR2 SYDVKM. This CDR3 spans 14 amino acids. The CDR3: CASSLEAAGTEAFF. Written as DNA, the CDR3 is TGTGCCAGCAGTTTAGAGGCAGCCGGCACTGAGGCTTTCTTT.

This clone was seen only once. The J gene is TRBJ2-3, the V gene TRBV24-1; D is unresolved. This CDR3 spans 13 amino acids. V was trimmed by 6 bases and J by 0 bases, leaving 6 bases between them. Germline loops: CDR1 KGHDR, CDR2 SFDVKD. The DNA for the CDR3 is TGTGCCACCAGTATACAGAGCACAGATACGCAGTATTTT. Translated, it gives CATSIQSTDTQYF.

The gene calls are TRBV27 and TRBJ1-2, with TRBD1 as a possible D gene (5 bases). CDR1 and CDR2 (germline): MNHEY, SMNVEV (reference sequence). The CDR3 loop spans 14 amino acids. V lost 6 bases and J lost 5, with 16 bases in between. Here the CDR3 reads CASSDPGRGYGYTF. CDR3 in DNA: TGTGCCAGCAGCGATCCAGGGAGGGGTTATGGCTACACCTTC.

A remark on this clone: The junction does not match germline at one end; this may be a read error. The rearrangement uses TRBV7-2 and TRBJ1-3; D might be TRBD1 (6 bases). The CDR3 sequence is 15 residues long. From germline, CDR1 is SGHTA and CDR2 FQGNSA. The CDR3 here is CASSLTGLQGSTIYF. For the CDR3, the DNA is TGTGCCAGCAGCTTAACAGGGCTTCAGGGAAGCACCATATATTTT.

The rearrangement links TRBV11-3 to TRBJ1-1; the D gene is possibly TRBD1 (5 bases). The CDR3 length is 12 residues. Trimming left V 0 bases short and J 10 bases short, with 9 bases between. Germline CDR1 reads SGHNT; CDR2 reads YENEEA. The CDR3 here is CASSLDSGTAFF. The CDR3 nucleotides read TGTGCCAGCAGCTTAGATTCGGGGACAGCTTTCTTT.

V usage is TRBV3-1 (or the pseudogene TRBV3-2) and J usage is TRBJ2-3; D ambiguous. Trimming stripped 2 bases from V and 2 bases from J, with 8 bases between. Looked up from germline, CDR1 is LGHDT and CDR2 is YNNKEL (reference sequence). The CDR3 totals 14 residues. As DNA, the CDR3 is TGTGCCAGCAGCCAAACAACTACCACAGATACGCAGTATTTT. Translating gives CASSQTTTTDTQYF.

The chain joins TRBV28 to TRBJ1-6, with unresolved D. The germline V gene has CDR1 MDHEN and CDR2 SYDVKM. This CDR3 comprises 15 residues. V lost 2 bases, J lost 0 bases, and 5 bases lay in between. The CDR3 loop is CASSLGTSYNSPLHF. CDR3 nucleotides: TGTGCCAGCAGTTTAGGCACCTCCTATAATTCACCCCTCCACTTT. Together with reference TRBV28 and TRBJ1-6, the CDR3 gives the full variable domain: DVKVTQSSRYLVKRTGEKVFLECVQDMDHENMFWYRQDPGLGLRLIYFSYDVKMKEKGDIPEGYSVSREKKERFSLILESASTNQTSMYLCASSLGTSYNSPLHFGNGTRLTVT.